One TCR beta chain is described in this entry. Its cognate antigen is unknown. The germline V gene encodes CDR1 SNHLY and CDR2 FYNNEI. V lost 1 base and J lost 1, with 7 bases in between. This CDR3 contains 14 residues. This table comes from immunoSEQ multiplex PCR, and its TCRdb copy is limited to in-frame clones, with some not included. This sample carries about 120,000 clones, 80% to 95% of them seen once, and the ten largest clones take about 0.25%. This sample stems from a study of T cell repertoires and HLA-DP antigens. Study-level information: Sorted CD137+CD4+ samples averaged about 210 ng DNA; pre-culture CD4+ samples, 1,000 to 1,500 ng.

The source material was CD4+ T cells from PBMCs. This clonotype originated in a woman between 18 and 29 years old in good health and CMV-seronegative. The chain recombines TRBV2 with TRBJ1-1; D is unresolved. The CDR3 sequence is CASSEGPKNTEAFF. For the CDR3, the DNA is TGTGCCAGCAGTGAAGGGCCGAAGAACACTGAAGCTTTCTTT.